The 25 T cell receptor beta chains given below trace back to one sample, sequenced in a study of human T cells and chemical hapten exposure. Time point noted: patch test 2, 6 weeks after DPC sensitization. Regarding treatment: therapeutic diphenylcyclopropenone sensitization with weekly scalp DPC. TCRdb re-derived calls from the RACE reads in MiXCR, one entry per CDR3 protein. The data hold 110,000 to 150,000 distinct CDR3 sequences, with approximately 10% observed a single time. Here the sequenced sample was whole blood, taken in connection with sensitization to the hapten diphenylcyclopropenone (DPC). The origin of the receptors is a woman between 45 and 60 years old with alopecia areata. Some clones in this sample may be carry-over from other donors' samples.

The chain is built from TRBV7-9 and TRBJ2-1, with 9 bases fitting TRBD2. The CDR3 spans 15 residues. Germline assignment: CDR1 SEHNR and CDR2 FQNEAQ (reference sequence). V was pared by 5 bases and J by 5 bases, with 7 bases of the junction left unmatched. The CDR3 loop is CASSPSGKVHNEQFF. The CDR3 DNA reads TGTGCCAGCAGCCCTAGCGGGAAGGTCCACAATGAGCAGTTCTTC.

The chain couples TRBV4-3 to TRBJ2-1; D remains ambiguous. CDR3 size: 17 residues. In germline, CDR1 is LGHNA, CDR2 YSLEER. Trimming shortened V by 0 bases and J by 4 bases, and 16 bases separated the two germline ends. CDR3: CASSQDDWSSLYNEQFF. Written as DNA, the CDR3 is TGCGCCAGCAGCCAAGATGACTGGTCCTCACTTTACAATGAGCAGTTCTTC.

The gene calls are TRBV20-1 and TRBJ2-3; tentative D call: TRBD2 (5 bases). With 6 bases removed from V and 0 bases from J, the gap between germline ends came to 16 bases. This CDR3 has 15 residues. Per the germline V gene, CDR1 is DFQATT and CDR2 is SNEGSKA (reference sequence). The DNA for the CDR3 is TGCAGTGCCTCCACGGTGCAGCGGAGCACAGATACGCAGTATTTT. This translates into CSASTVQRSTDTQYF.

This clonotype appeared many times. The gene calls are TRBV11-2 and TRBJ1-5; maybe TRBD1 (6 bases). The CDR3 covers 13 residues. Germline assignment: CDR1 SGHAT and CDR2 FQNNGV. Trimming cost V 5 bases and J 5 bases, with 10 bases left between them. The CDR3 here is CASSLDRDQPQHF. CDR3 in DNA: TGTGCCAGCAGCCTGGACAGAGATCAGCCCCAGCATTTT.

The chain couples TRBV20-1 to TRBJ1-2, with TRBD1 identical over 7 bases. Germline trimming cut 0 bases from V and 3 bases from J; bases unmatched to any gene: 7. Germline V gene data show CDR1 as DFQATT and CDR2 as SNEGSKA (reference sequence). The CDR3 consists of 15 residues. CDR3 in DNA: TGCAGTGCTAGAGATCAGAGGGGGCTAGACTATGGCTACACCTTC. Amino acids: CSARDQRGLDYGYTF.

This clonotype has a count of ten or more. The chain is built from TRBV20-1 and TRBJ2-1; 15 nucleotides line up with TRBD2. The CDR3 totals 16 residues. Germline V gene sequence: CDR1 DFQATT, CDR2 SNEGSKA (reference sequence). V shed 0 bases, J shed 7 bases, and the junction held 4 bases outside the gene matches. The chain's CDR3 is CSARDGLAGGGNEQFF. The CDR3 nucleotides are TGCAGTGCTAGAGACGGACTAGCGGGAGGGGGTAATGAGCAGTTCTTC.

This clonotype was found a few times. The chain has TRBV5-4 and TRBJ2-3, with D possibly matching TRBD2 (5 bases). This CDR3 has 16 residues. V shed 6 bases and J shed 0 bases, with 17 bases lying between them. CDR1 and CDR2 (germline): SGHNT, YYREEE (reference sequence). The CDR3 is CASKTLATTSTDTQYF. The CDR3 coding sequence is TGTGCCAGCAAAACGTTAGCGACAACTAGCACAGATACGCAGTATTTT.

This clonotype was seen only a few times. V gene TRBV5-5 combines with J gene TRBJ1-1, with D hard to call. V was trimmed by 4 bases and J by 0 bases, leaving 19 bases between them. Germline assignment: CDR1 SGHKS and CDR2 YYEKEE (reference sequence). The CDR3 contains 17 residues. The CDR3 region is CASSPSLNHPVNTEAFF. The CDR3 coding sequence is TGTGCCAGCAGCCCAAGTTTGAACCACCCCGTGAACACTGAAGCTTTCTTT.

This clonotype was seen only a few times. The gene calls are TRBV20-1 and TRBJ2-7; 14 bases agree with TRBD2. Trimming at V came to 5 bases and at J to 8 bases, leaving 5 bases not matched to a gene. Per the germline V gene, CDR1 is DFQATT and CDR2 is SNEGSKA (reference sequence). The CDR3 has 13 residues. The CDR3 region is CSAGGLAGAQQYF. For the CDR3, the DNA is TGCAGTGCTGGGGGACTAGCGGGAGCCCAGCAGTACTTC.

This clonotype was seen only a few times. The chain has TRBV2 and TRBJ2-3, with a possible D match to TRBD2 (6 bases). The CDR3 is 15 residues long. Trimming removed 9 bases from V and 1 base from J, with 17 bases in between. Germline V gene data show CDR1 as SNHLY and CDR2 as FYNNEI. The CDR3 is CARAGQGGRTDTQYF. CDR3 nucleotide sequence: TGTGCCAGAGCGGGCCAAGGTGGACGCACAGATACGCAGTATTTT.

The J gene is TRBJ2-2, the V gene TRBV2; 9 nucleotides line up with TRBD1. The CDR3 runs to 16 residues. The V gene's germline CDR1 is SNHLY and CDR2 FYNNEI. Trimming took 6 bases from V and 7 from J; bases not matched to a gene: 12. DNA of the CDR3: TGTGCCAGCAGCCGACGGAGGGACAGGGTGAGCGGGGAGCTGTTTTTT. It translates to CASSRRRDRVSGELFF.

The table lists this clonotype with a few counts. The chain employs TRBV29-1 and TRBJ2-5; D is uncertain. Deletions cut 1 base from V and 9 bases from J, with 12 bases between. Germline V gene lookup returns CDR1 SQVTM and CDR2 ANQGSEA. The CDR3 totals 12 residues. Here the CDR3 reads CSVEVTSMAQYF. CDR3 coding DNA: TGCAGCGTTGAAGTGACTTCCATGGCCCAGTACTTC.

This clonotype came up a few times. CDR3 sequence: CSVARSGTHTDTQYF. The CDR3 region has the DNA TGCAGCGTTGCCAGAAGCGGGACGCACACAGATACGCAGTATTTT. This chain links TRBV29-1 with TRBJ2-3; 7 bases line up with TRBD2. CDR3 size: 15 residues. J was trimmed by 2 bases and V by 4 bases; bases with no gene match: 9. Germline CDR1 reads SQVTM; CDR2 reads ANQGSEA.

This chain links TRBV7-2 with TRBJ2-3, with D unclear. CDR1 is SGHTA, CDR2 FQGNSA, per germline. CDR3 size: 16 residues. V shed 1 base and J shed 4 bases, with 15 bases lying between them. The CDR3 sequence is CASSLGWLGGADTQYF. The CDR3 DNA sequence: TGTGCCAGCAGCTTAGGGTGGCTAGGTGGCGCAGATACGCAGTATTTT.

The chain links TRBV30 to TRBJ1-4; 7 bases agree with TRBD1. V lost 0 bases, J lost 0 bases, and 7 bases stayed unmatched. This CDR3 has 17 residues. In germline, CDR1 is GTSNPN, CDR2 SVGIG (reference sequence). CDR3 coding DNA: TGTGCCTGGAGTGTAGGGGGCAGACAACCAACTAATGAAAAACTGTTTTTT. Amino acids: CAWSVGGRQPTNEKLFF.

This clonotype has ten or more counts. The V gene is TRBV6-4, the J gene TRBJ2-1, with D tentatively TRBD1 or TRBD2 (5 bases each). Trimming took off 6 bases at V and 5 bases at J, with 11 bases between the two ends. Germline CDR1 and CDR2: MRHNA and SNTAGT. The CDR3 consists of 13 residues. The CDR3 here is CASSWDGHNEQFF. The CDR3 nucleotides are TGTGCCAGCAGCTGGGACGGCCACAATGAGCAGTTCTTC.

This clonotype was counted once. J is TRBJ1-2 and V is TRBV6-5, with D possibly being TRBD1 (6 bases). The CDR3 sequence is 16 residues long. Looked up from germline, CDR1 is MNHEY and CDR2 is SVGAGI. Trimming removed 5 bases at V and 7 bases at J, with 23 bases between. DNA for the CDR3: TGTGCCAGCAGTAACCACTACAGGAAGGGGGTGACTGGCTACACCTTC. This encodes CASSNHYRKGVTGYTF.

The genes are TRBV7-2 and TRBJ2-5, with D tentatively TRBD2 (6 bases). This CDR3 is 13 amino acids long. Germline CDR1 is SGHTA and CDR2 is FQGNSA. The CDR3 sequence is CAGGGPGGETQYF. CDR3 in DNA: TGTGCAGGAGGAGGGCCCGGGGGAGAGACCCAGTACTTC.

CDR3 sequence reads: CASSPGGSTDTQYF. For the CDR3, the DNA is TGTGCCAGCAGCCCAGGGGGAAGCACAGATACGCAGTATTTT. This chain connects TRBV25-1 to TRBJ2-3, with 7 bases lining up with TRBD1. The V gene's germline CDR1 is MGHDK and CDR2 SYGVNS. V was clipped by 6 bases and J by 0 bases; unmatched bases: 3. This CDR3 is 14 amino acids long. The variable domain in full, with the rest retrieved from reference TRBV25-1 and TRBJ2-3, is EADIYQTPRYLVIGTGKKITLECSQTMGHDKMYWYQQDPGMELHLIHYSYGVNSTEKGDLSSESTVSRIRTEHFPLTLESARPSHTSQYLCASSPGGSTDTQYFGPGTRLTVL.

This clonotype was counted at least ten times. The V gene is TRBV20-1, the J gene TRBJ1-1; D is ambiguous. Per the germline V gene, CDR1 is DFQATT and CDR2 is SNEGSKA (reference sequence). The CDR3 sequence is 13 residues long. CDR3 DNA: TGCAACCCCCTCCGCGGGCCAGACACTGAAGCTTTCTTT. It translates to CNPLRGPDTEAFF.

The V gene is TRBV6-6, the J gene TRBJ1-6; possible D gene TRBD1, 6 bases. Per the germline V gene, CDR1 is MNHNY and CDR2 is SVGAGI (reference sequence). CDR3 length: 15 residues. Between the trimmed V and J ends, which lost 5 bases and 7 bases, there was a span of 15 bases. In nucleotides, the CDR3 is TGTGCCAGCAGTGACAGGCCATTTACCAATTCACCCCTCCACTTT. This gives the protein CASSDRPFTNSPLHF.

This clonotype occurred a few times. The rearrangement links TRBV5-1 to TRBJ2-5; 11 bases match TRBD1. This CDR3 is built from 16 residues. CDR1 SGHRS and CDR2 YFSETQ come from the germline V gene. The V and J ends lost 0 bases and 5 bases, in that order; junction bases with no gene match: 6. CDR3 sequence: CASSLGWTGGEETQYF. The CDR3 region has the DNA TGCGCCAGCAGCTTGGGGTGGACAGGGGGCGAGGAGACCCAGTACTTC.

CDR3 nucleotide sequence: TGTGCCAGCAGCCGACAGGGGTGGGAGTACTTC. It codes for CASSRQGWEYF. The genes are TRBV27 and TRBJ2-7; 8 nucleotides match TRBD1. J lost 11 bases, V lost 6 bases, and 6 bases had no gene match. The CDR3 contains 11 residues. Germline V gene lookup returns CDR1 MNHEY and CDR2 SMNVEV (reference sequence).

In this sample, this clonotype turned up many times. CDR3 bases: TGTGCCAGCTCACCCGGAGGCGAGCAGTACTTC. Its protein product is CASSPGGEQYF. The rearrangement joins TRBV18 to TRBJ2-7; D may be TRBD2 (5 bases). With 3 bases removed from V and 6 bases from J, the gap between germline ends came to 6 bases. Germline lookup yields CDR1 KGHSH and CDR2 LQKENI. This CDR3 contains 11 residues.

The V gene is TRBV21-1, the J gene TRBJ2-7; the table calls TRBD1, which could not be checked here. TRBV21-1 is termed a pseudogene. The CDR3 sequence is 16 residues long. DNA of the CDR3: TGTGCCAGCAGCATGAGCCGCCGGGACAGCTCCTACGAGCAGTACTTC. It translates to CASSMSRRDSSYEQYF.